The 26 T cell receptor beta chains below were found in one sample sequenced in a study of shared clonotypes between healthy human individuals. Profiling relied on immunoSEQ multiplex PCR, and the TCRdb table lists in-frame clones only, not all of them. The sample holds approximately 2,000,000 clones, 90% to 95% seen once. Selected positively for CCR7 and CD45RO-negative, naive CD8 cells excluded terminally differentiated effector memory CD45RA+ cells. The source material was naive CD8+ T cells from PBMCs. These TCRs come from a man between 18 and 35 years old in good health. Some clones in this sample may be carry-over from other donors' samples.

The chain recombines TRBV9 with TRBJ1-2, with D possibly being TRBD1 (6 bases). The germline gives CDR1 SGDLS, CDR2 YYNGEE. The V gene lost 6 bases and the J gene lost 5 bases, with 17 bases spanning the gap. The CDR3 contains 14 residues. The CDR3 DNA follows: TGTGCCAGCAACTACAGGGATAGTGGGTATGGCTACACCTTC. It yields the protein CASNYRDSGYGYTF. Based on the CDR3 plus reference TRBV9 and TRBJ1-2, the full variable domain is DSGVTQTPKHLITATGQRVTLRCSPRSGDLSVYWYQQSLDQGLQFLIQYYNGEERAKGNILERFSAQQFPDLHSELNLSSLELGDSALYFCASNYRDSGYGYTFGSGTRLTVV.

The V call is TRBV28, the J call TRBJ1-1, with D perhaps matching TRBD1 (5 bases). Deletions cut 2 bases from V and 4 bases from J, with 17 bases between. CDR3 length: 16 residues. The V gene's germline CDR1 is MDHEN and CDR2 SYDVKM. CDR3 protein: CASSLVRVRGSTEAFF. The CDR3, as DNA: TGTGCCAGCAGTTTAGTTCGGGTACGGGGGAGCACTGAAGCTTTCTTT.

V usage is TRBV11-3 and J usage is TRBJ2-1, with TRBD2 matching over 8 bases. Per the germline V gene, CDR1 is SGHNT and CDR2 is YENEEA. CDR3 size: 16 residues. Trimming at V came to 5 bases and at J to 2 bases, leaving 8 bases not matched to a gene. This chain's CDR3 is CASSPSRGAPYNEQFF. Written as DNA, the CDR3 is TGTGCCAGCAGCCCGTCGCGGGGGGCCCCCTACAATGAGCAGTTCTTC.

This chain uses TRBV9 with TRBJ2-7; D gene uncertain. The germline gives CDR1 SGDLS, CDR2 YYNGEE. Trimming cost V 4 bases and J 5 bases, with 19 bases left between them. This CDR3 region has 15 residues. The DNA of the CDR3 is TGTGCCAGCAGCCCTAGGTCCCCGAGAAGTAACGAGCAGTACTTC. This codes for CASSPRSPRSNEQYF.

The rearrangement uses TRBV28 and TRBJ1-5; TRBD1 matches at 11 bases. The V gene end was trimmed by 6 bases and the J gene end by 1 base; junction bases not matched to a gene: 2. CDR1 and CDR2 from the germline V gene are MDHEN and SYDVKM. The length of the CDR3 is 15 residues. The DNA of the CDR3 is TGTGCCAGCAGGGACAGGGGGCTAAGCAATCAGCCCCAGCATTTT. Translated, it gives CASRDRGLSNQPQHF.

The chain links TRBV10-3 to TRBJ2-7, with 8 bases identical to TRBD1. CDR3 size: 13 residues. CDR1 ENHRY and CDR2 SYGVKD come from the germline V gene. V shed 4 bases and J 6 bases; nucleotides not matched to a gene: 5. The CDR3: CAISAPGGAEQYF. The CDR3 nucleotides read TGTGCCATCAGTGCGCCAGGGGGCGCCGAGCAGTACTTC.

This clone was observed a single time. The genes are TRBV4-1 and TRBJ2-7; 11 positions agree with TRBD1. The trim removed 4 bases at V and 5 bases at J, leaving 4 bases unmatched. Germline V CDR1 and CDR2: MGHRA, YSYEKL. The CDR3 runs 14 residues. As DNA, the CDR3 is TGCGCCAGCAGCCTCTCGGACAGGGGGCACGAGCAGTACTTC. Translated: CASSLSDRGHEQYF.

This chain joins TRBV9 and TRBJ1-2; unclear D gene. The V gene lost 5 bases and the J gene lost 6 bases, with 11 bases spanning the gap. CDR3 length: 12 residues. Germline assignment: CDR1 SGDLS and CDR2 YYNGEE. The CDR3 spells CASRFPDDGYTF. CDR3 DNA: TGTGCCAGCAGATTTCCGGACGATGGCTACACCTTC.

The J gene is TRBJ1-5, the V gene TRBV21-1. TRBV21-1 is listed as a pseudogene. This CDR3 region has 17 residues. CDR3 in amino acids: CASSKRVEGGRDQPQHF. CDR3 DNA: TGTGCCAGCAGCAAACGGGTGGAGGGGGGAAGAGATCAGCCCCAGCATTTT.

CDR3: CASSLGGPRGPFYEQYF. Written as DNA, the CDR3 is TGTGCCAGCAGCTTAGGGGGGCCCAGGGGTCCCTTCTACGAGCAGTACTTC. The chain joins TRBV7-8 to TRBJ2-7; tentative D call: TRBD1 (6 bases). Germline loops: CDR1 SGHVS, CDR2 FQNEAQ. Trimming pared 1 base from V and 3 bases from J, leaving 19 bases between. The CDR3 consists of 17 residues.

V usage is TRBV7-9 and J usage is TRBJ2-3; possibly TRBD1 for D (5 bases). CDR3 length: 15 residues. Germline values: CDR1 SEHNR, CDR2 FQNEAQ (reference sequence). Between the trimmed V and J ends, which lost 7 bases and 4 bases, there was a span of 18 bases. This CDR3 is CASTWGRSVADTQYF. The CDR3 region has the DNA TGTGCCAGCACCTGGGGCCGATCGGTCGCAGATACGCAGTATTTT.

This clone occurred a few times. The rearrangement links TRBV7-9 to TRBJ1-5, with no clear D. Trimming shortened V by 1 base and J by 6 bases, and 10 bases separated the two germline ends. The germline V gene has CDR1 SEHNR and CDR2 FQNEAQ (reference sequence). This CDR3 region has 14 residues. The CDR3 sequence is CASSLGGLAQPQHF. The CDR3 DNA sequence: TGTGCCAGCAGCTTAGGCGGGTTGGCTCAGCCCCAGCATTTT.

The J gene is TRBJ2-7, the V gene TRBV7-9; tentatively, D is TRBD1 (5 bases). This CDR3 is built from 15 residues. The ends were cut back, 0 bases at V and 6 bases at J, with 15 bases in the middle. The V gene's germline CDR1 is SEHNR and CDR2 FQNEAQ (reference sequence). For the CDR3, the DNA is TGTGCCAGCAGCTTAGCGGGGCCTTCCCCGGGCGAGCAGTACTTC. This sequence encodes CASSLAGPSPGEQYF.

This sequence joins TRBV28 and TRBJ2-3, with D possibly TRBD1 on 6 matching bases. The CDR3 consists of 14 residues. Germline V CDR1 and CDR2: MDHEN, SYDVKM. The ends were cut back, 6 bases at V and 4 bases at J, with 14 bases in the middle. CDR3 region: CASRWAPGADTQYF. The CDR3 DNA is TGTGCCAGCAGATGGGCCCCAGGGGCAGATACGCAGTATTTT.

The rearrangement links TRBV7-2 to TRBJ2-7; tentatively, D is TRBD2 (6 bases). The CDR3 is made up of 13 amino acids. Trimming removed 11 bases at V and 1 base at J, with 15 bases between. Germline V gene sequence: CDR1 SGHTA, CDR2 FQGNSA. CDR3 in amino acids: CAVHLGSSYEQYF. The CDR3 coding sequence is TGTGCCGTCCATCTCGGGAGTTCCTACGAGCAGTACTTC. The variable domain in full, with the rest retrieved from reference TRBV7-2 and TRBJ2-7, is GAGVSQSPSNKVTEKGKDVELRCDPISGHTALYWYRQSLGQGLEFLIYFQGNSAPDKSGLPSDRFSAERTGGSVSTLTIQRTQQEDSAVYLCAVHLGSSYEQYFGPGTRLTVT.

Many counts were recorded for this clone. This chain connects TRBV6-4 to TRBJ2-1; 8 bases map to TRBD2. CDR1 is MRHNA and CDR2 is SNTAGT in the germline V gene. Trimming cost V 6 bases and J 6 bases; bases outside gene matches: 4. This CDR3 has 13 amino acids. Written as DNA, the CDR3 is TGTGCCAGCAGCCCCGGGACTAGCAATGAGCAGTTCTTC. Encoded protein: CASSPGTSNEQFF.

The gene calls are TRBV5-1 and TRBJ2-1; 13 bases are a match to TRBD2. The V gene end was trimmed by 4 bases and the J gene end by 5 bases; junction bases not matched to a gene: 9. This CDR3 is 17 amino acids long. Germline values: CDR1 SGHRS, CDR2 YFSETQ. CDR3: CASSQNMGLAGHNEQFF. The CDR3 DNA follows: TGCGCCAGCAGCCAGAATATGGGACTAGCGGGGCACAATGAGCAGTTCTTC.

This clone was found once. The V call is TRBV27, the J call TRBJ2-1, with a weak D call TRBD1 (5 bases). The V end was cut by 4 bases, the J end by 7 bases, with 14 bases between. CDR3 length equals 14 residues. CDR1 is MNHEY and CDR2 is SMNVEV in the germline V gene (reference sequence). CDR3 residues: CASSSRKGRNEQFF. The CDR3 bases are TGTGCCAGCAGTTCTCGGAAGGGGCGGAATGAGCAGTTCTTC.

This sequence joins TRBV9 and TRBJ1-1; possible D gene TRBD1, 5 bases. CDR3 length: 13 amino acids. With 4 bases removed from V and 2 bases from J, the gap between germline ends came to 9 bases. The germline gives CDR1 SGDLS, CDR2 YYNGEE. In DNA, the CDR3 is TGTGCCAGCAGCAGGGGTTTTAACACTGAAGCTTTCTTT. This encodes CASSRGFNTEAFF.

This clone has only a few counts. The chain is built from TRBV7-9 and TRBJ2-7; 7 bases line up with TRBD1. Germline V gene sequence: CDR1 SEHNR, CDR2 FQNEAQ (reference sequence). This CDR3 contains 15 residues. V trimming: 4 bases; J trimming: 3 bases; junction bases outside the gene matches: 9. For the CDR3, the DNA is TGTGCCAGCAGCTCTACAGGGGTCGACCTCTACGAGCAGTACTTC. Translating gives CASSSTGVDLYEQYF.

The gene calls are TRBV6-5 and TRBJ2-7, with 12 bases lining up with TRBD1. The CDR3 spans 13 residues. CDR1 is MNHEY and CDR2 is SVGAGI in the germline V gene. V was clipped by 6 bases and J by 9 bases; unmatched bases: 6. CDR3 protein: CASSSGTGGGQYF. For the CDR3, the DNA is TGTGCCAGCAGCTCCGGGACAGGGGGCGGGCAGTACTTC.

A few counts support this clone. Within the sample, other DNA sequences also encode this same CDR3. The chain links TRBV10-3 to TRBJ1-1; maybe TRBD1 (6 bases). The CDR3 is 13 amino acids. The V end was cut by 0 bases, the J end by 4 bases, with 6 bases between. Germline V gene data show CDR1 as ENHRY and CDR2 as SYGVKD. CDR3: CAISESGGTEAFF. The CDR3 nucleotides read TGTGCCATCAGTGAGTCAGGGGGCACTGAAGCTTTCTTT.

The rearrangement links TRBV27 to TRBJ2-1; D perhaps matches TRBD2 (5 bases). CDR3 length equals 15 residues. V was shortened by 2 bases and J by 4 bases, with 12 bases between the two germline ends. CDR1 is MNHEY and CDR2 is SMNVEV in the germline V gene (reference sequence). The CDR3 is CASSLGSGLYNEQFF. DNA for the CDR3: TGTGCCAGCAGTTTAGGGTCGGGATTATACAATGAGCAGTTCTTC.

The genes are TRBV7-9 and TRBJ2-7, with D possibly TRBD2 on 5 matching bases. Germline assignment: CDR1 SEHNR and CDR2 FQNEAQ (reference sequence). V lost 1 base and J 2 bases, leaving 15 bases between the germline ends. The CDR3 covers 16 residues. CDR3 bases: TGTGCCAGCAGCTTAGTGGTAGCGCAGACTCCCTACGAGCAGTACTTC. It encodes CASSLVVAQTPYEQYF. Drawing the rest from reference TRBV7-9 and TRBJ2-7, the complete variable domain is DTGVSQNPRHKITKRGQNVTFRCDPISEHNRLYWYRQTLGQGPEFLTYFQNEAQLEKSRLLSDRFSAERPKGSFSTLEIQRTEQGDSAMYLCASSLVVAQTPYEQYFGPGTRLTVT.

The rearrangement links TRBV27 to TRBJ2-7; 10 bases line up with TRBD2. Trimming at V came to 6 bases and at J to 1 base, leaving 12 bases not matched to a gene. Germline CDR1 is MNHEY and CDR2 is SMNVEV (reference sequence). The length of the CDR3 is 17 residues. CDR3: CASRGASGSSRSYEQYF. As DNA, the CDR3 is TGTGCCAGCAGGGGAGCTAGCGGGAGCTCAAGGTCCTACGAGCAGTACTTC.

The genes are TRBV6-1 and TRBJ2-1; D might be TRBD1 (6 bases). The germline gives CDR1 MNHNS, CDR2 SASEGT. The CDR3 is 14 amino acids. The V and J ends lost 3 bases and 9 bases respectively, with 15 bases between them. This CDR3 reads CASSEAGVGAEQFF. Here the CDR3 DNA reads TGTGCCAGCAGTGAGGCAGGGGTTGGGGCTGAGCAGTTCTTC.